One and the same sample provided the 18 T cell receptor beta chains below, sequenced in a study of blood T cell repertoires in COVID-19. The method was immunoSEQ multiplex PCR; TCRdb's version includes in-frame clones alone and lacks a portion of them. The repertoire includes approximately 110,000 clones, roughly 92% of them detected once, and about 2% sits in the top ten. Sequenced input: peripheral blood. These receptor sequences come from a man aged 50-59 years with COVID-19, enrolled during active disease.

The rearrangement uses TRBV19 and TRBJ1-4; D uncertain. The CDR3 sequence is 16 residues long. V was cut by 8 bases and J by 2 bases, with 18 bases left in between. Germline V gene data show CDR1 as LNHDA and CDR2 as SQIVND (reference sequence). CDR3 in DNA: TGTGCCAGTGGGGATTTTCGGGGAAGCACTAATGAAAAACTGTTTTTT. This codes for CASGDFRGSTNEKLFF.

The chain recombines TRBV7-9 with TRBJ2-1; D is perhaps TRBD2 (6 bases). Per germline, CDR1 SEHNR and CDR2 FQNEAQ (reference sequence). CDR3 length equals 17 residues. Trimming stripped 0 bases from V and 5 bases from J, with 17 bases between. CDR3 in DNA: TGTGCCAGCAGCTTAGCCGGGGACTCCCTGGGGCACAATGAGCAGTTCTTC. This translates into CASSLAGDSLGHNEQFF. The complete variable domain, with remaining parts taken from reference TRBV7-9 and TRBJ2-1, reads DTGVSQNPRHKITKRGQNVTFRCDPISEHNRLYWYRQTLGQGPEFLTYFQNEAQLEKSRLLSDRFSAERPKGSFSTLEIQRTEQGDSAMYLCASSLAGDSLGHNEQFFGPGTRLTVL.

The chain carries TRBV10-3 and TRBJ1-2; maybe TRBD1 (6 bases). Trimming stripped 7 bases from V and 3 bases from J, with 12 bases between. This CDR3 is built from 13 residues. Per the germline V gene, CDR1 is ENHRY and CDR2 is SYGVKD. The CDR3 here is CAIKDSDYYGYTF. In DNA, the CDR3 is TGTGCCATCAAGGACAGCGATTACTATGGCTACACCTTC.

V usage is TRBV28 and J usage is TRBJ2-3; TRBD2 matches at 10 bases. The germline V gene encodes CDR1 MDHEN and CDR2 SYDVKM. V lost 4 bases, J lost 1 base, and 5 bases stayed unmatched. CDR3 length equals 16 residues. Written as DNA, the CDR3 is TGTGCCAGCAGTTACCAAGCGGGAGGGGGCACAGATACGCAGTATTTT. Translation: CASSYQAGGGTDTQYF.

CDR3 DNA: TGTGCCAGCAGTTGTCAGAGGGGCAGGGGCTCCTACGAGCAGTACGTC. Translated, it gives CASSCQRGRGSYEQYV. The gene calls are TRBV6-5 and TRBJ2-7; tentatively, D is TRBD1 (6 bases). The CDR3 totals 16 residues. The germline CDR1 and CDR2 sequences are MNHEY and SVGAGI. Trimming took 4 bases from V and 0 from J, leaving 16 bases between them.

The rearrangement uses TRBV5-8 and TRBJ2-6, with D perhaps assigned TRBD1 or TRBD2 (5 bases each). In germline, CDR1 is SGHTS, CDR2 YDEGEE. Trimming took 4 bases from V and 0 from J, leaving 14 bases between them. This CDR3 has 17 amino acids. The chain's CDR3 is CASSLGRQSSGANVLTF. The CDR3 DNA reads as TGTGCCAGCAGCCTGGGACGACAGAGCTCTGGGGCCAACGTCCTGACTTTC.

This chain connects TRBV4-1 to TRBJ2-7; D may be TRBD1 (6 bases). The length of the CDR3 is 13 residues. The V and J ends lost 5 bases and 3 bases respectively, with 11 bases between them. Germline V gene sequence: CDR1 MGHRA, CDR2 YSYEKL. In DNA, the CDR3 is TGCGCCAGCAGCTACGGACAGAACTACGAGCAGTACTTC. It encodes CASSYGQNYEQYF.

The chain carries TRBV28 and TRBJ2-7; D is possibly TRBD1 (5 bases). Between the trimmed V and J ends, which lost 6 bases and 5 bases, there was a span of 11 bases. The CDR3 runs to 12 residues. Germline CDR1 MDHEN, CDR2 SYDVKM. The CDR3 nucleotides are TGTGCCAGCAGAGGGGTAGTCCACGAGCAGTACTTC. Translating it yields CASRGVVHEQYF.

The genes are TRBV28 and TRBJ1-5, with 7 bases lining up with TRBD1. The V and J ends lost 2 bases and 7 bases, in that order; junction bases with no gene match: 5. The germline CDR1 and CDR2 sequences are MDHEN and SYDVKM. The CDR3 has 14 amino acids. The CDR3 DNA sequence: TGTGCCAGCAGTTTAGGACAGGAGCGACAGCCCCAGCATTTT. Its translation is CASSLGQERQPQHF.

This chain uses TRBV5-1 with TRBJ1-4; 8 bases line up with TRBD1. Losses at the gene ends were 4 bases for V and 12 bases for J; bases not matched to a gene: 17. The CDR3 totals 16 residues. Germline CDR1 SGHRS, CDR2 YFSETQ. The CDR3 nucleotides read TGCGCCAGCAGCCAACCCCCGGGACAGGCACAAGCAGAACTGTTTTTT. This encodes CASSQPPGQAQAELFF.

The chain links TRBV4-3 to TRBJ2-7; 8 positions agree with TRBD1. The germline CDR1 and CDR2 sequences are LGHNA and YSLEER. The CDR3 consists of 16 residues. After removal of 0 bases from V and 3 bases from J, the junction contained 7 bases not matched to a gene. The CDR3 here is CASSQESGTGLYEQYF. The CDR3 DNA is TGCGCCAGCAGCCAAGAGTCCGGGACAGGTCTCTACGAGCAGTACTTC.

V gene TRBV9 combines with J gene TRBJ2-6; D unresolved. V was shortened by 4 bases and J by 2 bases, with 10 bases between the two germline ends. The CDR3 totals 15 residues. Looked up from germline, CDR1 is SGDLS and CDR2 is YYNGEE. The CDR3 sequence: CASSPGVTGANVLTF. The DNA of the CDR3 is TGTGCCAGCAGCCCGGGTGTAACTGGGGCCAACGTCCTGACTTTC.

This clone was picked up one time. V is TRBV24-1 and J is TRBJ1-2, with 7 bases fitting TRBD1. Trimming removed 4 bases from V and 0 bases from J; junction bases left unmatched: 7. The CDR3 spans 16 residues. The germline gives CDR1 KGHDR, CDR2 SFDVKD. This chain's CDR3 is CATSDDRTGPNYGYTF. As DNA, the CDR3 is TGTGCCACCAGTGACGATAGGACAGGTCCTAACTATGGCTACACCTTC.

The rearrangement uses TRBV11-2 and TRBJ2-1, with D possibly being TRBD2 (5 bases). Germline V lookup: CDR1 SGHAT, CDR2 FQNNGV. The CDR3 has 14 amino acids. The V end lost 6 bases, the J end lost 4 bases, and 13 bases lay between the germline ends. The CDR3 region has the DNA TGTGCCAGCAGTGCCGGACGGGGATACAATGAGCAGTTCTTC. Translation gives CASSAGRGYNEQFF.

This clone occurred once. The CDR3, as DNA: TGTGCCAGCAGCTTAACGGCGACTGAGGCTAGCGGGAGCGCCGGGGGGCAGTTCTTC. It is translated as CASSLTATEASGSAGGQFF. This sequence joins TRBV7-8 and TRBJ2-1, with TRBD2 identical over 10 bases. Per the germline V gene, CDR1 is SGHVS and CDR2 is FQNEAQ. V gave up 2 bases and J gave up 12 bases; unmatched junction bases: 22. The CDR3 has 19 amino acids.

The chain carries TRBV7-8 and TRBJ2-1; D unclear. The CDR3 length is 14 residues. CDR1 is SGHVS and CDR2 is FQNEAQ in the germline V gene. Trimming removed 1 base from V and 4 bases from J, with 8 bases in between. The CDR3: CASSLVPVYNEQFF. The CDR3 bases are TGTGCCAGCAGCTTAGTACCAGTTTACAATGAGCAGTTCTTC.

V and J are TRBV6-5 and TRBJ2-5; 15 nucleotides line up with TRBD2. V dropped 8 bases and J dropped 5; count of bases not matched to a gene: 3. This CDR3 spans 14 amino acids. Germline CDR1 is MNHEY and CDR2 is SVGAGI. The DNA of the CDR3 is TGTGCCAGCGGACTAGCGGGAGGGCAGGAGACCCAGTACTTC. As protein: CASGLAGGQETQYF.

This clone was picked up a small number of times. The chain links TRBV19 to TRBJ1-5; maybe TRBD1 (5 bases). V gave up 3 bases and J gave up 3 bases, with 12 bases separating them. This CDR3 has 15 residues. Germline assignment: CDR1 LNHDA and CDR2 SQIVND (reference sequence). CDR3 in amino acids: CASSIGRVANQPQHF. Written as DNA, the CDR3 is TGTGCCAGTAGTATCGGCAGGGTTGCCAATCAGCCCCAGCATTTT.